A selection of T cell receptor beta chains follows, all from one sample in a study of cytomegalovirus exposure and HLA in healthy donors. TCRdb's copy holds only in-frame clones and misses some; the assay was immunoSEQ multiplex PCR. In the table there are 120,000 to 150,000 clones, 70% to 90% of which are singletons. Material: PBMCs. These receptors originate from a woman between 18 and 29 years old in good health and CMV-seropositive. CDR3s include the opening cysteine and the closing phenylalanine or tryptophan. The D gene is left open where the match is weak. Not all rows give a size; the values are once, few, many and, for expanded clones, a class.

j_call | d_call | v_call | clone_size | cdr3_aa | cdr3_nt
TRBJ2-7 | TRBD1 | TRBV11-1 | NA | CASSFTGGDGRYEQYF | TGTGCCAGCAGCTTTACAGGGGGCGACGGTAGATACGAGCAGTACTTC
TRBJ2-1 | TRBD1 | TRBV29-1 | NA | CSVERGQSSYNEQFF | TGCAGCGTTGAAAGGGGACAGAGCTCCTACAATGAGCAGTTCTTC
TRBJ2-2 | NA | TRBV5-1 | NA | CASSSFRGDEGELFF | TGCGCCAGCAGCTCCTTCCGCGGGGATGAGGGGGAGCTGTTTTTT
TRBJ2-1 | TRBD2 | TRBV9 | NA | CASGEAGFYNEQFF | TGTGCCAGCGGGGAAGCGGGGTTCTACAATGAGCAGTTCTTC
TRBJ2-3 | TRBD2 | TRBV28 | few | CASSAGGEGTQYF | TGTGCCAGCAGTGCCGGGGGGGAGGGGACGCAGTATTTT
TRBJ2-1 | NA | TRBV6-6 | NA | CASSYQEATSYNEQFF | TGTGCCAGCAGTTACCAGGAAGCCACTTCCTACAATGAGCAGTTCTTC
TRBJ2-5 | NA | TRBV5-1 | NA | CASSTDSYQETQYF | TGCGCCAGCAGCACCGACAGTTACCAAGAGACCCAGTACTTC
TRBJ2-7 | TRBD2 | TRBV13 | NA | CASSTRTSGRRYEQYF | TGTGCCAGCAGCACACGGACTAGCGGGAGGAGATACGAGCAGTACTTC
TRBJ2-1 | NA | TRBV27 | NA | CASSLFPGPGEQFF | TGTGCCAGCAGTTTATTTCCCGGCCCGGGTGAGCAGTTCTTC
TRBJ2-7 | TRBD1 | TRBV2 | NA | CASRRDSLYEQYF | TGTGCCAGCAGGAGGGACAGCTTATACGAGCAGTACTTC
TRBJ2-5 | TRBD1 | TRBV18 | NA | CASSPTGQGGTTQYF | TGTGCCAGCTCACCAACGGGACAGGGGGGGACGACCCAGTACTTC
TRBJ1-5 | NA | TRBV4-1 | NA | CASSQRRGGNQPQHF | TGCGCCAGCAGCCAACGGAGGGGTGGCAATCAGCCCCAGCATTTT
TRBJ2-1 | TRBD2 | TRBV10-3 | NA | CAISIGGSMNEQFF | TGTGCCATCAGTATTGGCGGGAGTATGAATGAGCAGTTCTTC
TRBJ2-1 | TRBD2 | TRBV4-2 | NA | CASSQDSSGRLNEQFF | TGTGCCAGCAGCCAAGACTCTAGCGGGAGACTGAATGAGCAGTTCTTC
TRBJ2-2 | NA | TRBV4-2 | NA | CASSQVGEETGELFF | TGTGCCAGCAGCCAAGTCGGGGAGGAAACCGGGGAGCTGTTTTTT
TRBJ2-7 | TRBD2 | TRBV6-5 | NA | CASSRSGRGYEQYF | TGTGCCAGCAGCCGTAGCGGGAGAGGGTACGAGCAGTACTTC
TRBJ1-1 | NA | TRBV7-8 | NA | CASSLDGGVNTEAFF | TGTGCCAGCAGCTTAGATGGGGGGGTGAACACTGAAGCTTTCTTT
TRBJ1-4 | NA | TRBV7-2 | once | CASSRTANNEKLFF | TGTGCCAGCAGCCGGACAGCGAATAATGAAAAACTGTTTTTT
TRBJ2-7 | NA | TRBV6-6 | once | CASSYVGGEFYEQYF | TGTGCCAGCAGTTACGTGGGGGGAGAGTTTTACGAGCAGTACTTC
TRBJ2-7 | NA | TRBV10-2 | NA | CASRTGGGSYEQYF | TGCGCCAGCAGAACAGGGGGGGGGTCCTACGAGCAGTACTTC
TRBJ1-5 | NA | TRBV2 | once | CASTAGLGFSNQPQHF | TGTGCCAGCACGGCGGGATTGGGATTTAGCAATCAGCCCCAGCATTTT
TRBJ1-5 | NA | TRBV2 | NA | CASSERGYGINQPQHF | TGTGCCAGCAGTGAACGGGGGTATGGGATCAATCAGCCCCAGCATTTT
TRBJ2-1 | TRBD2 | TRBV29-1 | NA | CSVISSGPYNEQFF | TGCAGCGTTATTTCTAGCGGTCCCTACAATGAGCAGTTCTTC
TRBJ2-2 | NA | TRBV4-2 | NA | CASSQEDPRTSTGELFF | TGTGCCAGCAGCCAAGAAGATCCTAGAACCTCCACCGGGGAGCTGTTTTTT
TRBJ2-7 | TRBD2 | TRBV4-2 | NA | CASSQVVRGSTYEQYF | TGTGCCAGCAGCCAAGTTGTTCGCGGGAGTACATACGAGCAGTACTTC
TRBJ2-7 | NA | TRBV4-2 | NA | CASSQAGTPLEQYF | TGTGCCAGCAGCCAAGCCGGGACTCCTCTAGAGCAGTACTTC